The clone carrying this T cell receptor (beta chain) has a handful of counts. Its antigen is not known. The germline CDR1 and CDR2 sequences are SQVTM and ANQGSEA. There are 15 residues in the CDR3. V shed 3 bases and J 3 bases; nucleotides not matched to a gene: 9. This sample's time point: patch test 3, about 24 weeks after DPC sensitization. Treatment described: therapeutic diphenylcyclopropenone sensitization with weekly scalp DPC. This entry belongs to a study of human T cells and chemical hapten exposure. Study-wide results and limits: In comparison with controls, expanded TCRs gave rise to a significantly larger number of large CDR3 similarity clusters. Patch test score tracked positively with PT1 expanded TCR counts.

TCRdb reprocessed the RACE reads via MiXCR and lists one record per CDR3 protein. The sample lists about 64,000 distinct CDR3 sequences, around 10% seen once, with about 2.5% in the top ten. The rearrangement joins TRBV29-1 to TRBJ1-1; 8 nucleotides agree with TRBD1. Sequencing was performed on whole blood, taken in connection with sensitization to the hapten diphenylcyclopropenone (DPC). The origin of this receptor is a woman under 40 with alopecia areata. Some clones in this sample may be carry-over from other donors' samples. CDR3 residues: CSVDSRGPSDTEAFF. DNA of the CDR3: TGCAGCGTTGACAGCAGGGGGCCGAGCGACACTGAAGCTTTCTTT.